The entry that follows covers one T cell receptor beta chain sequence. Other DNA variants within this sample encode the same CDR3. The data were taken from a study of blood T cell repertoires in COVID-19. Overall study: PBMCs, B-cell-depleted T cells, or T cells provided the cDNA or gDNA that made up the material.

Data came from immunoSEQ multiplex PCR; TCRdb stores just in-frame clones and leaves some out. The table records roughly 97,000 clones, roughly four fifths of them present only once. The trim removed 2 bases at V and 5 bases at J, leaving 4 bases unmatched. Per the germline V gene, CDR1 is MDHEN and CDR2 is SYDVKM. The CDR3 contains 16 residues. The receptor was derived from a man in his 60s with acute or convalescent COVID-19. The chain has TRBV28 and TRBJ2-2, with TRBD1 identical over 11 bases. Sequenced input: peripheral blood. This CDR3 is CASSLRGQGGTGELFF. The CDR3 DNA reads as TGTGCCAGCAGTTTACGGGGACAGGGGGGAACCGGGGAGCTGTTTTTT. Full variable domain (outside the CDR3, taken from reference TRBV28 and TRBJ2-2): DVKVTQSSRYLVKRTGEKVFLECVQDMDHENMFWYRQDPGLGLRLIYFSYDVKMKEKGDIPEGYSVSREKKERFSLILESASTNQTSMYLCASSLRGQGGTGELFFGEGSRLTVL.